The next 26 T cell receptor beta chains were all read from a single sample in a study of blood T cell repertoires in COVID-19 (dated by TCRdb to the early 2020s). Receptor amplification or capture employed the immunoSEQ multiplex PCR assay. Not all clones reach the TCRdb copy of this immuneACCESS table, which keeps in-frame sequences only. Checked studies attribute under half of the gap to unresolved V genes and leave the rest unexplained. The sample data list tens of thousands of clones, and roughly three quarters of these were observed just once. Of the sample, 14% to 15% is held by the ten largest clones. Sequencing was done on a sample of peripheral blood. Source of these receptors: a human donor with active or convalescent COVID-19. The donor label of this sample is uncertain.

The V and J genes are TRBV5-1 and TRBJ1-2; 8 nucleotides align to TRBD1. CDR1 is SGHRS, CDR2 YFSETQ, per germline. V lost 4 bases, J lost 3 bases, and 8 bases stayed unmatched. The CDR3 length is 15 residues. The CDR3 nucleotides read TGCGCCAGCAGCCCCGAACAGGGGGGTTACTATGGCTACACCTTC. This encodes CASSPEQGGYYGYTF.

The rearrangement links TRBV11-1 to TRBJ1-2; the D is unclear. This CDR3 has 14 residues. V was trimmed by 5 bases and J by 6 bases, leaving 16 bases between them. Germline lookup yields CDR1 SGHAT and CDR2 FQDESV (reference sequence). The CDR3 DNA reads TGTGCCAGCAGCCCCGGGAGTTACCGAGATGGCTACACCTTC. Amino acid sequence: CASSPGSYRDGYTF.

The gene calls are TRBV5-8 and TRBJ2-7, with TRBD2 identical over 14 bases. Trimming cost V 3 bases and J 6 bases; bases outside gene matches: 8. There are 16 residues in the CDR3. Germline V CDR1 and CDR2: SGHTS, YDEGEE. CDR3: CASSSPGTSGSIEQYF. The CDR3 nucleotides read TGTGCCAGCAGCTCCCCCGGGACTAGCGGGAGTATCGAGCAGTACTTC.

The rearrangement joins TRBV12-3 or TRBV12-4 to TRBJ2-5, with 11 bases aligning to TRBD1. The CDR3 runs 13 residues. The V and J ends lost 3 bases and 9 bases, in that order; junction bases with no gene match: 3. The CDR3 DNA sequence: TGTGCCAGCAGTTTTTGGGGACAGGGGGCCCAGTACTTC. This translates into CASSFWGQGAQYF.

The sample holds a few counts of this clone. The chain employs TRBV30 and TRBJ1-4; D remains unclear. The CDR3 is 13 amino acids. CDR1 is GTSNPN and CDR2 is SVGIG in the germline V gene (reference sequence). Trimming pared 4 bases from V and 4 bases from J, leaving 10 bases between. The CDR3 is CAWNPVFNEKLFF. For the CDR3, the DNA is TGTGCCTGGAATCCAGTATTTAATGAAAAACTGTTTTTT. The full variable domain, with the rest looked up from reference TRBV30 and TRBJ1-4, is SQTIHQWPATLVQPVGSPLSLECTVEGTSNPNLYWYRQAAGRGLQLLFYSVGIGQISSEVPQNLSASRPQDRQFILSSKKLLLSDSGFYLCAWNPVFNEKLFFGSGTQLSVL.

This clone occurred a few times. The chain recombines TRBV12-2 with TRBJ2-7; no DNA check was done on the table's D call, TRBD2. TRBV12-2 is a known pseudogene. This CDR3 has 13 residues. The CDR3 loop reads CASRRGLADEQYF. The CDR3 DNA reads as TGTGCAAGTCGCCGCGGACTAGCTGACGAGCAGTACTTC.

The chain links TRBV5-6 to TRBJ1-2; D is possibly TRBD1 (6 bases). This CDR3 region has 14 residues. Trimming cost V 0 bases and J 1 base, with 7 bases left between them. Germline V CDR1 and CDR2: SGHDT, YYEEEE. CDR3 bases: TGTGCCAGCAGCTTGGAGGACAGTAACTATGGCTACACCTTC. Translating it yields CASSLEDSNYGYTF.

The rearrangement joins TRBV5-3 to TRBJ1-5; the D gene is possibly TRBD1 (6 bases). TRBV5-3 carries the ORF label, with uncertain function. V gave up 5 bases and J gave up 7 bases, with 22 bases separating them. The CDR3 sequence is 16 residues long. For the CDR3, the DNA is TGTGCCAGAAGTGGTTTCCGAAACAGGGATGGGCAGCCCCAGCATTTT. Protein product: CARSGFRNRDGQPQHF.

The V gene is TRBV7-3, the J gene TRBJ1-1, with D uncertain. The CDR3 has 13 residues. V lost 5 bases to trimming and J lost 1 base, with 8 bases between them. CDR1 is SGHTA, CDR2 FQGTGA, per germline. CDR3: CASSPTGNTEAFF. The CDR3, as DNA: TGTGCCAGCAGCCCCACCGGGAACACTGAAGCTTTCTTT.

The V call is TRBV5-6, the J call TRBJ2-7; 7 bases line up with TRBD2. The CDR3 runs 15 residues. The germline gives CDR1 SGHDT, CDR2 YYEEEE. J lost 0 bases, V lost 0 bases, and 3 bases had no gene match. The CDR3 loop is CASSLGLAVSYEQYF. Here the CDR3 DNA reads TGTGCCAGCAGCTTGGGGCTAGCGGTCTCCTACGAGCAGTACTTC.

The chain recombines TRBV25-1 with TRBJ1-1; the D gene is possibly TRBD1 (5 bases). Germline V gene sequence: CDR1 MGHDK, CDR2 SYGVNS. This CDR3 has 14 amino acids. Trimming took off 4 bases at V and 6 bases at J, with 15 bases between the two ends. CDR3 DNA: TGTGCCAGCAGTGGACCACCCTCGGGGGCTGAAGCTTTCTTT. Its translation: CASSGPPSGAEAFF.

This clone came up a few times. The chain uses TRBV6-4 and TRBJ2-1; 8 bases match TRBD1. The junction had 4 bases not matched to a gene; V was cut back by 4 bases and J by 8 bases. The germline gives CDR1 MRHNA, CDR2 SNTAGT. The CDR3 is 13 residues long. The CDR3 here is CASSASGGDEQFF. DNA for the CDR3: TGTGCCAGCAGTGCGTCAGGGGGCGATGAGCAGTTCTTC.

This chain connects TRBV7-2 to TRBJ2-1; 9 bases map to TRBD2. J lost 4 bases, V lost 9 bases, and 10 bases had no gene match. The CDR3 is made up of 15 amino acids. CDR1 SGHTA and CDR2 FQGNSA come from the germline V gene. CDR3 DNA: TGTGCCAGGAACTGGGGCGGGAGGGATTACAATGAGCAGTTCTTC. Its protein product is CARNWGGRDYNEQFF.

This clone was recorded many times. The chain is built from TRBV5-1 and TRBJ2-7; perhaps TRBD2 as D (6 bases). CDR3 length: 15 residues. V was shortened by 3 bases and J by 5 bases, with 18 bases between the two germline ends. Per germline, CDR1 SGHRS and CDR2 YFSETQ. This CDR3 reads CASSSGDSARDEQYF. In DNA form, the CDR3 reads TGCGCCAGCAGCTCGGGAGACAGTGCCAGGGACGAGCAGTACTTC. The whole variable domain, filled in from reference TRBV5-1 and TRBJ2-7, reads KAGVTQTPRYLIKTRGQQVTLSCSPISGHRSVSWYQQTPGQGLQFLFEYFSETQRNKGNFPGRFSGRQFSNSRSEMNVSTLELGDSALYLCASSSGDSARDEQYFGPGTRLTVT.

In its sample, this clone was seen a few times. V and J are TRBV29-1 and TRBJ1-4, with D possibly TRBD1 on 6 matching bases. Looked up from germline, CDR1 is SQVTM and CDR2 is ANQGSEA. V lost 4 bases and J lost 8, with 14 bases in between. The CDR3 sequence is 13 residues long. CDR3 nucleotide sequence: TGCAGCGTTGGAGGGGGTGTTGAAGAAAAACTGTTTTTT. Translation: CSVGGGVEEKLFF.

The CDR3 region is CASSGSGGWLGNQPQHF. The CDR3 nucleotides read TGTGCCAGCAGTGGGTCAGGGGGCTGGTTGGGCAATCAGCCCCAGCATTTT. The V and J genes are TRBV6-1 and TRBJ1-5, with 8 positions matching TRBD1. After removal of 4 bases from V and 2 bases from J, the junction contained 10 bases not matched to a gene. The CDR3 consists of 17 residues. Germline V CDR1 and CDR2: MNHNS, SASEGT.

The rearrangement uses TRBV4-1 and TRBJ2-7, with 10 bases lining up with TRBD1. This CDR3 contains 16 residues. The trim removed 2 bases at V and 3 bases at J, leaving 7 bases unmatched. CDR1 is MGHRA and CDR2 is YSYEKL in the germline V gene. The CDR3 DNA follows: TGCGCCAGCAGCCAAATGACAGGGGGCTTATACTACGAGCAGTACTTC. Amino acids: CASSQMTGGLYYEQYF.

V is TRBV18 and J is TRBJ1-6; 9 nucleotides agree with TRBD1. J gave up 9 bases and V 5 bases, and 8 bases lay outside the gene matches. Per germline, CDR1 KGHSH and CDR2 LQKENI. The CDR3 is 15 residues long. DNA of the CDR3: TGTGCCAGCTCAACCACGACAGGGGGAAGTTCACCCCTCCACTTT. Translation: CASSTTTGGSSPLHF.

The count of this clone is one. The chain recombines TRBV10-2 with TRBJ2-6; D is unresolved. Trimming stripped 2 bases from V and 0 bases from J, with 5 bases between. The germline gives CDR1 WSHSY, CDR2 SAAADI. There are 15 residues in the CDR3. CDR3 region: CASSEGFSGANVLTF. In DNA, the CDR3 is TGCGCCAGCAGTGAGGGCTTCTCTGGGGCCAACGTCCTGACTTTC.

The gene calls are TRBV13 and TRBJ1-3; a weak D match, TRBD1 (5 bases). The CDR3 runs to 16 residues. V lost 2 bases to trimming and J lost 0 bases, with 11 bases between them. Germline V CDR1 and CDR2: PRHDT, FYEKMQ (reference sequence). The CDR3 loop is CASSLQGGNSGNTIYF. In DNA, the CDR3 is TGTGCCAGCAGCTTACAGGGTGGGAACTCTGGAAACACCATATATTTT.

This clone was seen only a few times. The rearrangement uses TRBV20-1 and TRBJ2-1; no firm D call. The ends were cut back, 3 bases at V and 2 bases at J, with 23 bases in the middle. CDR1 and CDR2 (germline): DFQATT, SNEGSKA (reference sequence). The CDR3 covers 18 residues. The CDR3 region has the DNA TGCAGTGCTAGTGCCCCAGGTGTAGGTTATGGTACCTACAATGAGCAGTTCTTC. Its translation: CSASAPGVGYGTYNEQFF.

Here the CDR3 reads CSATPGYEQYF. The CDR3 coding sequence is TGCAGTGCGACTCCGGGCTACGAGCAGTACTTC. The chain links TRBV20-1 to TRBJ2-7; D is uncertain. The CDR3 extends over 11 amino acids. Trimming took off 6 bases at V and 3 bases at J, with 9 bases between the two ends. The germline CDR1 and CDR2 sequences are DFQATT and SNEGSKA (reference sequence).

This chain joins TRBV2 and TRBJ1-1, with D perhaps matching TRBD1 (6 bases). This CDR3 contains 14 residues. Germline V CDR1 and CDR2: SNHLY, FYNNEI. V was trimmed by 2 bases and J by 5 bases, leaving 12 bases between them. The CDR3 nucleotides are TGTGCCAGCAGTGAAAAGGGGGGACTAACTGAAGCTTTCTTT. As protein: CASSEKGGLTEAFF.

This sequence joins TRBV4-2 and TRBJ2-1; 11 bases are a match to TRBD2. The CDR3 consists of 17 residues. Germline V gives CDR1 LGHNA, CDR2 YNFKEQ. V was pared by 2 bases and J by 7 bases, with 10 bases of the junction left unmatched. The CDR3 reads CASSQSPTSGSGNEQFF. DNA for the CDR3: TGTGCCAGCAGCCAATCGCCTACTAGCGGGAGCGGGAATGAGCAGTTCTTC.

Relative to its sample, this clone is medium-sized. The chain links TRBV5-1 to TRBJ2-2; 10 bases agree with TRBD2. The germline V gene has CDR1 SGHRS and CDR2 YFSETQ. V was pared by 7 bases and J by 7 bases, with 19 bases of the junction left unmatched. The CDR3 has 18 residues. The CDR3 DNA follows: TGCGCCAGCCACCAACACGCTAGCGGGGGCTCGAGTATCGGGGAGCTGTTTTTT. Translation gives CASHQHASGGSSIGELFF.

The chain carries TRBV14 and TRBJ2-7; TRBD2 agrees at 9 bases. The V segment lost 7 bases and the J segment 2 bases; nucleotides outside the gene matches: 18. CDR1 is SGHDN, CDR2 FVKESK, per germline. This CDR3 has 18 residues. For the CDR3, the DNA is TGTGCCAGCACGTCCGGGAGTCTGGCGGGAGGGGCACCCTACGAGCAGTACTTC. Its protein is CASTSGSLAGGAPYEQYF.